Following are 18 T cell receptor beta chains from one sample sequenced in a study of blood T cell repertoires in COVID-19. TCRdb's table, derived via immunoSEQ multiplex PCR, lists solely in-frame clones and lacks some. The sample contains roughly 120,000 clones, around 85% of which appear only once. Sequencing was done on a sample of peripheral blood. Source of these receptors: a man aged 45-65 years with acute or convalescent COVID-19.

This chain links TRBV5-1 with TRBJ2-2; 8 bases fit TRBD1. The CDR3 is 14 amino acids. The germline V gene has CDR1 SGHRS and CDR2 YFSETQ. Losses at the gene ends were 2 bases for V and 5 bases for J; bases not matched to a gene: 2. DNA for the CDR3: TGCGCCAGCAGCTTCCAGGGGGCAACCGGGGAGCTGTTTTTT. Its protein is CASSFQGATGELFF. Full variable domain (rest looked up from reference TRBV5-1 and TRBJ2-2): KAGVTQTPRYLIKTRGQQVTLSCSPISGHRSVSWYQQTPGQGLQFLFEYFSETQRNKGNFPGRFSGRQFSNSRSEMNVSTLELGDSALYLCASSFQGATGELFFGEGSRLTVL.

The V and J genes are TRBV5-1 and TRBJ2-3; 8 bases fit TRBD2. Germline assignment: CDR1 SGHRS and CDR2 YFSETQ. After removal of 1 base from V and 2 bases from J, the junction contained 9 bases not matched to a gene. This CDR3 contains 17 residues. The CDR3 loop is CASSLSMRGAYTDTQYF. For the CDR3, the DNA is TGCGCCAGCAGCTTGTCTATGCGGGGGGCTTACACAGATACGCAGTATTTT.

CDR3 DNA sequence: TGTGCCAGCAGCTTAGTCGCCGCGGGGGGGCCTGTAGAGACCCAGTACTTC. Protein product: CASSLVAAGGPVETQYF. The chain carries TRBV11-2 and TRBJ2-5; 9 nucleotides align to TRBD2. The CDR3 has 17 residues. J was trimmed by 4 bases and V by 1 base; bases with no gene match: 10. CDR1 and CDR2 (germline): SGHAT, FQNNGV.

V is TRBV5-1 and J is TRBJ1-2, with 7 bases lining up with TRBD1. Germline CDR1 and CDR2: SGHRS and YFSETQ. With 0 bases clipped from V and 8 bases from J, the junction kept 13 bases outside the gene matches. The length of the CDR3 is 16 residues. The CDR3 nucleotides are TGCGCCAGCAGCTTGGGGATTATTGAGGGGGCGGAGGGCTACACCTTC. It specifies CASSLGIIEGAEGYTF.

The genes are TRBV5-5 and TRBJ1-4; D call uncertain. V lost 0 bases to trimming and J lost 5 bases, with 5 bases between them. The CDR3 is 13 amino acids. In germline, CDR1 is SGHKS, CDR2 YYEKEE (reference sequence). Here the CDR3 DNA reads TGTGCCAGCAGCTTGGGGCAGAATGAAAAACTGTTTTTT. Translation: CASSLGQNEKLFF.

V gene TRBV5-1 combines with J gene TRBJ1-6; D not resolved. The CDR3 spans 14 residues. Germline V lookup: CDR1 SGHRS, CDR2 YFSETQ. The ends were cut back, 0 bases at V and 7 bases at J, with 8 bases in the middle. Written as DNA, the CDR3 is TGCGCCAGCAGCTTGGGTCCAGGCAATTCACCCCTCCACTTT. Translated: CASSLGPGNSPLHF.

In this sample, this clone turned up a few times. The chain joins TRBV6-6 to TRBJ2-2; D gene unclear. This CDR3 has 12 amino acids. With 7 bases removed from V and 15 bases from J, the gap between germline ends came to 18 bases. CDR1 and CDR2 (germline): MNHNY, SVGAGI (reference sequence). The CDR3 protein is CASTIKSLPMFF. The CDR3 DNA reads TGTGCCAGCACGATAAAAAGCTTGCCGATGTTTTTT.

The rearrangement uses TRBV7-3 and TRBJ2-1; 7 bases align to TRBD2. The CDR3 totals 15 residues. CDR1 and CDR2 from the germline V gene are SGHTA and FQGTGA. V trimming: 6 bases; J trimming: 10 bases; junction bases outside the gene matches: 15. For the CDR3, the DNA is TGTGCCAGCAGTTCCTCCGGGCCAGGGAGGGACGAGCAGTTCTTC. It specifies CASSSSGPGRDEQFF.

This clone was observed a single time. The chain uses TRBV4-1 and TRBJ1-6; D gene ambiguous. With 0 bases removed from V and 10 bases from J, the gap between germline ends came to 7 bases. Germline V gives CDR1 MGHRA, CDR2 YSYEKL. The CDR3 length is 13 residues. The DNA of the CDR3 is TGCGCCAGCAGCCAAGACGGGAGGTCACCCCTCCACTTT. Its translation is CASSQDGRSPLHF.

This sequence joins TRBV3-1 (or the pseudogene TRBV3-2) and TRBJ1-3, with D possibly being TRBD1 (5 bases). CDR3 length: 15 residues. V was trimmed by 1 base and J by 7 bases, leaving 14 bases between them. CDR1 is LGHDT and CDR2 is YNNKEL in the germline V gene (reference sequence). The CDR3 DNA follows: TGTGCCAGCAGCCAAGCCGGGGGAGGGATGAACACCATATATTTT. Translating it yields CASSQAGGGMNTIYF.

The rearrangement uses TRBV5-1 and TRBJ1-3; D is possibly TRBD1 (5 bases). V lost 3 bases and J 0 bases, leaving 16 bases between the germline ends. This CDR3 has 17 amino acids. Looked up from germline, CDR1 is SGHRS and CDR2 is YFSETQ. The CDR3 coding sequence is TGCGCCAGCAGCTCGGGACTCCACCTGAGCTCTGGAAACACCATATATTTT. It codes for CASSSGLHLSSGNTIYF.

The chain is built from TRBV4-1 and TRBJ1-2; 10 bases map to TRBD1. The CDR3 covers 14 residues. The germline gives CDR1 MGHRA, CDR2 YSYEKL. With 5 bases clipped from V and 7 bases from J, the junction kept 7 bases outside the gene matches. CDR3 sequence reads: CASSSRDRGFGYTF. The DNA for the CDR3 is TGCGCCAGCAGCAGCCGGGACAGGGGTTTTGGCTACACCTTC.

The gene calls are TRBV24-1 and TRBJ2-2, with D maybe TRBD1 (6 bases). The V end lost 2 bases, the J end lost 5 bases, and 14 bases lay between the germline ends. The germline gives CDR1 KGHDR, CDR2 SFDVKD. There are 16 residues in the CDR3. CDR3 nucleotides: TGTGCCACCAGTGATTACGGGGTGGGGGCAACCGGGGAGCTGTTTTTT. The encoded protein is CATSDYGVGATGELFF.

This clone was detected only once. This chain links TRBV9 with TRBJ2-2; TRBD1 aligns across 11 bases. The germline V gene has CDR1 SGDLS and CDR2 YYNGEE. Trimming cost V 3 bases and J 3 bases; bases outside gene matches: 1. This CDR3 comprises 15 residues. CDR3 in amino acids: CASSGGQGDTGELFF. The CDR3 DNA reads TGTGCCAGCAGCGGGGGACAGGGGGACACCGGGGAGCTGTTTTTT.

The genes are TRBV30 and TRBJ2-5, with a weak D call TRBD1 (5 bases). CDR3 length: 15 residues. Trimming shortened V by 4 bases and J by 0 bases, and 15 bases separated the two germline ends. CDR1 and CDR2 from the germline V gene are GTSNPN and SVGIG (reference sequence). The CDR3 is CAWNTWSRDQETQYF. In DNA, the CDR3 is TGTGCCTGGAACACCTGGAGCAGGGACCAAGAGACCCAGTACTTC.

The genes are TRBV7-3 and TRBJ2-1; the match to TRBD2 covers 9 bases. Germline assignment: CDR1 SGHTA and CDR2 FQGTGA. The CDR3 is 15 amino acids. The J segment lost 4 bases and the V segment lost 5 bases, leaving 6 bases of the junction unmatched. This chain's CDR3 is CASSPRSGGYNEQFF. CDR3 nucleotide sequence: TGTGCCAGCAGCCCCCGAAGCGGGGGGTACAATGAGCAGTTCTTC.

The chain joins TRBV12-3 or TRBV12-4 to TRBJ2-3; D not resolved. The CDR3 sequence is 11 residues long. V lost 6 bases to trimming and J lost 4 bases, with 5 bases between them. In DNA, the CDR3 is TGTGCCAGCAGCCCGGCAGATACGCAGTATTTT. Translating it yields CASSPADTQYF.

The chain is built from TRBV4-2 and TRBJ1-2, with D unresolved. Germline values: CDR1 LGHNA, CDR2 YNFKEQ. The CDR3 sequence is 15 residues long. V gave up 0 bases and J gave up 4 bases, with 12 bases separating them. This chain's CDR3 is CASSQEGPTRYGYTF. CDR3 coding DNA: TGTGCCAGCAGCCAAGAAGGTCCGACACGCTATGGCTACACCTTC.